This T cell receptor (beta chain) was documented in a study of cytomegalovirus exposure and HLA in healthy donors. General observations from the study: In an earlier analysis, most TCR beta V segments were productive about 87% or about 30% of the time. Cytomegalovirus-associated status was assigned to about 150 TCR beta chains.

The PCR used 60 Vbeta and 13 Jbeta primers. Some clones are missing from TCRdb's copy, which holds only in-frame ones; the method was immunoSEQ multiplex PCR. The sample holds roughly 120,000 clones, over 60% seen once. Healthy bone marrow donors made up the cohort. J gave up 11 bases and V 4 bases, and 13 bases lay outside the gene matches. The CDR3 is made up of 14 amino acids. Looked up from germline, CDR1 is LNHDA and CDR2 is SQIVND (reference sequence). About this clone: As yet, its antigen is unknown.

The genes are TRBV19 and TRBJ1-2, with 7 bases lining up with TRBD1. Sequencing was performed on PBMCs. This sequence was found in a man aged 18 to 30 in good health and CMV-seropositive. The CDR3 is CASSTRGTEKGYTF. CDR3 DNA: TGTGCCAGTAGTACGCGTGGGACAGAGAAGGGATACACCTTC.